These T cell receptor beta chains were read from a single sample in a study of CD8 T cells in Susac syndrome. TCRdb re-called the immunoSEQ multiplex PCR reads through MiXCR, storing one row per CDR3 protein. The sample contains 100,000 to 150,000 distinct CDR3 sequences, approximately 93% of which appear only once. The sample was CD8+ T cells from PBMCs. The receptors come from a human donor with multiple sclerosis. CDR3s include the opening cysteine and the closing phenylalanine or tryptophan. The D gene is left open where the match is weak. Rows may omit the clone size; those that give it use once, few, many or a size class.

TRBD1	TRBJ1-1	.	TRBV7-9	TGTGCCAGCAGCTTAGGAACCAGGGGGGAAGCTTTCTTT	CASSLGTRGEAFF
TRBD1	TRBJ2-3	.	TRBV5-1	TGCGCCAGCAGCACCGGACAGGGTGGTTGGTCAGATACGCAGTATTTT	CASSTGQGGWSDTQYF
TRBD2	TRBJ2-1	once	TRBV9	TGTGCCAGCAGCGTAGCTACGGGGGGGTATGAGCAGTTCTTC	CASSVATGGYEQFF
TRBD2	TRBJ2-1	.	TRBV12-3/TRBV12-4	TGTGCCAGCAGCCCCACTAGCGAGGGTGAGCAGTTCTTC	CASSPTSEGEQFF
TRBD1	TRBJ2-1	.	TRBV13	TGTGCCAGCAGCCCCTCCGGGACAGGGGGCGTTGAGCAGTTCTTC	CASSPSGTGGVEQFF
TRBD2	TRBJ2-1	.	TRBV9	TGTGCCAGCAGCCCCCATAGCGGGAATGAGCAGTTCTTC	CASSPHSGNEQFF
TRBD2	TRBJ2-5	.	TRBV29-1	TGCAGCGTTGATTCTCTAGCGGGAATTGAGACCCAGTACTTC	CSVDSLAGIETQYF
.	TRBJ2-1	.	TRBV27	TGTGCCAGCACCTCAGGGAATGAGCAGTTCTTC	CASTSGNEQFF
.	TRBJ2-3	.	TRBV6-1	TGTGCCAGCAGTGAAAGGGGGGGGACTGCAGATACGCAGTATTTT	CASSERGGTADTQYF
.	TRBJ2-7	.	TRBV12-5	TGTGCTAGTGGTTTGGTACAAGGGAGATTCCACGAGCAGTACTTC	CASGLVQGRFHEQYF
.	TRBJ1-1	.	TRBV6-6	TGTGCCAGCAGTTACACCGTTGGACGGGAAGCTTTCTTT	CASSYTVGREAFF
.	TRBJ1-5	.	TRBV29-1	TGCAGCGTTGGGTCCAAGGCCAATCAGCCCCAGCATTTT	CSVGSKANQPQHF
TRBD1	TRBJ1-4	.	TRBV9	TGTGCCAGCAGCGCAGCCGGGACAGGGGGTGGTGAAAAACTGTTTTTT	CASSAAGTGGGEKLFF
.	TRBJ2-7	once	TRBV19	TGTGCCAGTAGTATATGGTCCGGACCCTACGAGCAGTACTTC	CASSIWSGPYEQYF
.	TRBJ1-5	.	TRBV27	TGTGCCAGCAGTCCTATCAGAGGGAGCCAGCCCCAGCATTTT	CASSPIRGSQPQHF
.	TRBJ2-2	.	TRBV12-3/TRBV12-4	TGTGCCAGCAGAGAACCCGGGCGACGGAGGACCGGGGAGCTGTTTTTT	CASREPGRRRTGELFF
TRBD2	TRBJ2-7	.	TRBV20-1	TGCAGTGCTAGAGTTCAAGCGGGGGAGCAATTCTACGAGCAGTACTTC	CSARVQAGEQFYEQYF
.	TRBJ1-6	.	TRBV19	TGTGCCAGTAGTATACAGGACACCCATAATTCACCCCTCCACTTT	CASSIQDTHNSPLHF
.	TRBJ2-7	.	TRBV20-1	TGCAGTGCTACCCCGACGCTAGAGACCTACGAGCAGTACTTC	CSATPTLETYEQYF
.	TRBJ2-6	.	TRBV19	TGTGCCAGTAGTACCCTCTTTACCTCTGGGGCCAACGTCCTGACTTTC	CASSTLFTSGANVLTF
TRBD2	TRBJ2-2	.	TRBV19	TGTGCCAGTAGAGGGGCCTGGGGGCTAGCGGGGAACACCGGGGAGCTGTTTTTT	CASRGAWGLAGNTGELFF
TRBD2	TRBJ2-1	.	TRBV3-1	TGTGCCAGCAGCCAAGTCACACGGGAGGTCTACAATGAGCAGTTCTTC	CASSQVTREVYNEQFF
.	TRBJ2-3	.	TRBV19	TGTGCCAGTAGTTCCCGGGTAGCGGCTAGCACAGATACGCAGTATTTT	CASSSRVAASTDTQYF
.	TRBJ2-2	.	TRBV7-9	TGTGCCAGCAGACACAGGGCAAGTACCACCGGGGAGCTGTTTTTT	CASRHRASTTGELFF
TRBD1	TRBJ1-1	.	TRBV12-5	TGTGCTAGTGGTTATTACAGGGGAGAAGCTTTCTTT	CASGYYRGEAFF
.	TRBJ2-1	.	TRBV7-9	TGTGCCAGCAGCTTCTTGCGGCACAATGAGCAGTTCTTC	CASSFLRHNEQFF
TRBD2	TRBJ2-5	.	TRBV4-1	TGCGCCAGCAGCCAAGAAGGCGCGGGGGGGGAGACCCAGTACTTC	CASSQEGAGGETQYF
TRBD1	TRBJ1-3	.	TRBV2	TGTGCCATTTCCCCTCGGGACAGGGTGAGGGGAAACACCATATATTTT	CAISPRDRVRGNTIYF
TRBD1	TRBJ2-5	.	TRBV29-1	TGCAGCGTTGAATTAAGGTCTAACGCGCTGACCCGGGACAGCCAAGAGACCCAGTACTTC	CSVELRSNALTRDSQETQYF
.	TRBJ2-4	once	TRBV9	TGTGCCAGCAGCGTAGGGAGGGGTGCGGCCAAAAACATTCAGTACTTC	CASSVGRGAAKNIQYF